One TCR beta chain is described in this entry. Its matching antigen is unknown. The read ends 3 residues shy of where the CDR3 ends; the end is completed using the germline J gene. The data were produced by immunoSEQ multiplex PCR, yet TCRdb's version contains in-frame clones alone and is incomplete. Its listing shows 45,000 to 55,000 clones. The record originates from a study of T cells in women clearing cervical HPV infection. Study as a whole: HLA type could not be excluded as a confounder. Study-level results: Effector/memory and HPV-specific T cells were not isolated, and association timing is unknown.

Germline loops: CDR1 SGHKS, CDR2 YYEKEE (reference sequence). CDR3 length: 13 residues. V was pared by 5 bases and J by 7 bases, with 15 bases between. Prevalent HPV16 infections were excluded; only incident single HPV16 infections included. Sequenced input: blood buffy coat. This receptor was identified in a woman aged 18-70 years with a cervical HPV16 infection that either progressed to CIN3+ or cleared (not recorded which). The V call is TRBV5-5, the J call TRBJ1-2; D is perhaps TRBD1 (5 bases). The part of the CDR3 DNA that was read is TGTGCCAGCAGTGGGGCGGGGGGTCCTGGC. Amino acid sequence: CASSGAGGPG. The complete CDR3 reads CASSGAGGPGYTF.